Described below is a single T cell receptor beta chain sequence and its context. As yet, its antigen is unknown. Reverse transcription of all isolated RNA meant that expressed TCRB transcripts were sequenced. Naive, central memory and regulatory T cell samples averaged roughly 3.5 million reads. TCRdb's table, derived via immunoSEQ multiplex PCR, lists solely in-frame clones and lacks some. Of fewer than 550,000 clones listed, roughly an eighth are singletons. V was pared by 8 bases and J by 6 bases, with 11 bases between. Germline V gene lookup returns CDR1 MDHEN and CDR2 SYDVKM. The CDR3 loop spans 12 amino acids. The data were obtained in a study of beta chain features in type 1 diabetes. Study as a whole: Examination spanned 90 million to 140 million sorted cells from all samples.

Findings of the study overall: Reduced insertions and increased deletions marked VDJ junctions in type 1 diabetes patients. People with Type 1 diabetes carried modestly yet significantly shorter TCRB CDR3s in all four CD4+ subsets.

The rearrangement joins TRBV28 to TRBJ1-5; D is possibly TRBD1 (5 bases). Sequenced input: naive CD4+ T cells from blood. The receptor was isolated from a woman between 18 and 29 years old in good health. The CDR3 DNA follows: TGTGCCAGCGGCAGGGTGATTCAGCCCCAGCATTTT. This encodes CASGRVIQPQHF.